This T cell receptor beta chain was found in a study of beta chain features in type 1 diabetes. Regarding the study as a whole: A potential influence of HLA type upon TCRB rearrangement remained unresolved herein.

This clone was recorded a few times. Its cognate antigen is unknown. V was pared by 3 bases and J by 3 bases, with 13 bases between. The CDR3 is made up of 15 amino acids. Germline values: CDR1 SGHVS, CDR2 FQNEAQ. The isolated RNA, all of it, was reverse transcribed, so expressed TCRB transcripts were what got sequenced. Repertoires were generated with immunoSEQ multiplex PCR, while TCRdb's copy carries only in-frame clones and drops some. The repertoire holds around 350,000 clones, with roughly an eighth as singletons. Input material: naive CD4+ T cells from blood. The receptor's source is a man in his late teens or twenties in good health. The chain employs TRBV7-8 and TRBJ2-3; tentative D call: TRBD1 (5 bases). Here the CDR3 reads CASSFRAFWTDTQYF. CDR3 bases: TGTGCCAGCAGCTTCAGGGCGTTCTGGACAGATACGCAGTATTTT.